What follows is one TCR beta chain and its context. TCRdb keeps only in-frame clones here, not all; method: immunoSEQ multiplex PCR. The sample records 50,000 to 80,000 clones, less than 90% being singletons. The data were taken from a study of technical replicates of blood from a few donors. V lost 11 bases, J lost 0 bases, and 8 bases stayed unmatched. From germline, CDR1 is LNHDA and CDR2 SQIVND (reference sequence). There are 15 residues in the CDR3. The sequencing sample was made of PBMCs. The TCR comes from a human donor in good health. Some clones in this sample may be carry-over from other donors' samples. The chain joins TRBV19 to TRBJ1-5; 9 positions match TRBD1. The CDR3 loop is CAGGTGLFSNQPQHF. DNA for the CDR3: TGTGCCGGGGGGACAGGGCTATTTAGCAATCAGCCCCAGCATTTT. Drawing the rest from reference TRBV19 and TRBJ1-5, the complete variable domain is DGGITQSPKYLFRKEGQNVTLSCEQNLNHDAMYWYRQDPGQGLRLIYYSQIVNDFQKGDIAEGYSVSREKKESFPLTVTSAQKNPTAFYLCAGGTGLFSNQPQHFGDGTRLSIL.